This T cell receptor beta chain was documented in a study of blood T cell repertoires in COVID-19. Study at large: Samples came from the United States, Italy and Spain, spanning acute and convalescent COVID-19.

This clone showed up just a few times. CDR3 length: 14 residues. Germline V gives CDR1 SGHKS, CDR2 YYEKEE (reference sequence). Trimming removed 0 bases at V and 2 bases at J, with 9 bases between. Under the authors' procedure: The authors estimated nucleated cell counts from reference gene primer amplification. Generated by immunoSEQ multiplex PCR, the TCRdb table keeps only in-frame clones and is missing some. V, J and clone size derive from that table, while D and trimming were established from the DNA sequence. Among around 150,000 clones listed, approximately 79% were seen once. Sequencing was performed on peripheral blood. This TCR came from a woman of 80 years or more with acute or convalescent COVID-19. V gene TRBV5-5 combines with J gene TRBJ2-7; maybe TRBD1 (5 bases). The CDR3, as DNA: TGTGCCAGCAGCTTGGCAGGGCTACCCTACGAGCAGTACTTC. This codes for CASSLAGLPYEQYF.